This T cell receptor beta chain is drawn from a study of read filtering for tumor transcriptome and immune sequencing. This clonotype showed up just a few times. A clone one base away is much larger, so this may be a read error. The CDR3 totals 12 residues. CDR1 is SQVTM, CDR2 ANQGSEA, per germline. The library was built from about 0.4 ug RNA with molecular barcoded adaptors for alpha/delta and beta/gamma chains. TCRdb re-analysed the reads in MiXCR, keeping a single row per CDR3 protein. The sample lists around 130,000 distinct CDR3 sequences; roughly an eighth were seen once. This TCR was sampled from a donor at least 40 years old with multiple myeloma. Sequencing was done on a sample of a population of CD138-negative cells sorted from bone marrow. This chain links TRBV29-1 with TRBJ1-5, with 7 bases lining up with TRBD1. CDR3 protein: CSVKTGNPPQHF. The CDR3 DNA follows: TGCAGCGTCAAGACAGGGAATCCGCCCCAGCATTTT.